This T cell receptor beta chain was documented in a study of cytotoxic CD8 clonotypes in ibrutinib-treated CLL. Study-level information: Response sampling occurred after a median approximately eleven months of treatment (range 6 to 36).

Profiled with immunoSEQ multiplex PCR; TCRdb holds only in-frame clones, not every one. The profile shows about 44,000 clones, 69% of them singletons. This clone was seen only a few times. Its target is unknown. The germline CDR1 and CDR2 sequences are LGHNA and YNFKEQ. This CDR3 comprises 16 residues. The V and J ends lost 1 base and 6 bases, in that order; junction bases with no gene match: 9. Study-wide results and caveats: Once treatment began, public clonotypes, which were uncommon, contracted or stayed stable. Clonality rose at ibrutinib response, held steady in sustained remission, and fell toward baseline at progression.

The source of this sequence is a human donor with chronic lymphocytic leukemia. The sequencing used PBMCs, collected after 12 months of ibrutinib treatment. The V and J genes are TRBV4-2 and TRBJ2-3, with 8 bases that match TRBD2. The CDR3 here is CASSQGEAGDLDTQYF. As DNA, the CDR3 is TGTGCCAGCAGCCAAGGAGAAGCGGGGGACCTCGATACGCAGTATTTT.